This T cell receptor (beta chain) was sequenced for a study of siplizumab effects on memory and regulatory T cells. Regarding the study as a whole: Siplizumab significantly brought down the alloreactive sequences that trace back to unstimulated CD4+ memory cells. Tregs that proliferated in siplizumab cultures did not have their suppressive function confirmed. Among mappable alloreactive CD4+ clones, the Treg-derived fraction averaged around 70% with siplizumab versus less than 35% in controls.

The assay was immunoSEQ multiplex PCR, and TCRdb's table has in-frame clones only and misses some. The sample contains some 100,000 clones, 80% to 95% of which appear only once. V shed 5 bases and J shed 3 bases, with 19 bases lying between them. Germline CDR1 is SEHNR and CDR2 is FQNEAQ (reference sequence). The CDR3 totals 16 residues. A remark on this clone: The target antigen is unknown.

The sequenced material came from CD8+ T cells sorted from blood. The TCR comes from a human donor in good health. The chain has TRBV7-9 and TRBJ1-1, with TRBD1 as a possible D gene (5 bases). Here the CDR3 reads CASSNGAGGRHTEAFF. CDR3 DNA: TGTGCCAGCAGCAACGGGGCGGGGGGGAGGCACACTGAAGCTTTCTTT.